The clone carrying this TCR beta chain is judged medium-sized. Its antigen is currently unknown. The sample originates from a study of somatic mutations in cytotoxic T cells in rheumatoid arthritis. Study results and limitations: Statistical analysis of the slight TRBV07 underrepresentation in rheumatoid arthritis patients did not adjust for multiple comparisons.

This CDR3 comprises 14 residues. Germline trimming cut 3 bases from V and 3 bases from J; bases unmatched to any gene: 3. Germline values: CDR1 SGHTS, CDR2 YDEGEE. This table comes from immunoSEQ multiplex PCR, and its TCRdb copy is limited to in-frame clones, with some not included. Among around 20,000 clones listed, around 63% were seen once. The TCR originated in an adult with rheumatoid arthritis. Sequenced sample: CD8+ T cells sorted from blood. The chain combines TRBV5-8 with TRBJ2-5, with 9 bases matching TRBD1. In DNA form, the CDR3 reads TGTGCCAGCAGCTGGGGACAGGGAGAAGAGACCCAGTACTTC. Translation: CASSWGQGEETQYF.